Listed below are T cell receptor beta chains from one sample, sequenced in a study of OX40 agonist ivuxolimab in advanced cancers. TCRdb's copy holds only in-frame clones and misses some; the assay was immunoSEQ multiplex PCR. The sample has just over 60,000 clones, more than 85% seen once. Here the sequenced sample was CD4+ or CD8+ T cells sorted from blood, taken in a trial of the OX40 agonist ivuxolimab. These TCRs come from an adult with an advanced solid tumor such as melanoma, head and neck, liver or kidney cancer. Both conserved end residues are trimmed from each CDR3. The order of the fields is J gene, V gene, CDR3 protein.

TRBJ1-2 TRBV6-1 ACPRTAGYGYT
TRBJ2-3 TRBV25-1 ASSGLAITDTQY
TRBJ2-5 TRBV10-1 ASSDFQGEETQY
TRBJ1-6 TRBV6-5 ASRDLNSPLH
TRBJ1-1 TRBV19 ASRGQGTEAF
TRBJ2-3 TRBV6-1 ASSVTVTDTQY
TRBJ1-3 TRBV18 ASSPADSVNTIY
TRBJ1-1 TRBV19 ASSIQGAANTEAF
TRBJ1-2 TRBV6-1 ASKGQGPNYGYT
TRBJ2-1 TRBV7-9 ASSLLAEGEQF
TRBJ2-1 TRBV14 ASSQAKERTSVYNEQF
TRBJ2-6 TRBV27 ASSLLGAGEANVLT
TRBJ2-7 TRBV29-1 SVGDRVPYEQY
TRBJ1-1 TRBV6-1 ASSVDRLNTEAF
TRBJ2-2 TRBV6-5 ASRAGGLAGEELF
TRBJ2-5 TRBV6-1 ASSEFRGATQY
TRBJ2-3 TRBV5-1 ASSPGGITDTQY
TRBJ2-7 TRBV18 ASSPSVTYEQY
TRBJ1-2 TRBV5-3 ARARLGADGYT
TRBJ1-6 TRBV18 ASSPEETPISPLH
TRBJ2-3 TRBV5-1 ASSLLAGGTDTQY
TRBJ2-1 TRBV18 ASSPYDRGVYNEQF
TRBJ2-3 TRBV5-1 ASSLVRGQGHTQY
TRBJ2-5 TRBV6-4 ASSDSRISGQGGETQY
TRBJ1-3 TRBV10-3 AISGQGNGNTIY
TRBJ1-1 TRBV29-1 SVYPYRPGTEAF